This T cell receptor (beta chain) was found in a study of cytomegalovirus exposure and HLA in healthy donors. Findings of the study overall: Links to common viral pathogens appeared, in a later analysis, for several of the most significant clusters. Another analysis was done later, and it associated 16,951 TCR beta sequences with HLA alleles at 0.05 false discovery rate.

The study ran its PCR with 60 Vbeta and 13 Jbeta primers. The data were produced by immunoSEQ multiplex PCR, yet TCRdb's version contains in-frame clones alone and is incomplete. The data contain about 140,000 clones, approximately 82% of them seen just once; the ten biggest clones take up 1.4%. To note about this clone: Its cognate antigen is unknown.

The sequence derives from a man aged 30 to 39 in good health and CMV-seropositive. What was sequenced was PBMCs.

CDR3 in amino acids: CASSLIEGARNEQFF. The CDR3 nucleotides read TGTGCCAGCAGTTTAATCGAGGGGGCGCGCAATGAGCAGTTCTTC. V usage is TRBV28 and J usage is TRBJ2-1; 7 nucleotides line up with TRBD1. The V gene's germline CDR1 is MDHEN and CDR2 SYDVKM. The CDR3 is 15 residues long. V dropped 2 bases and J dropped 6; count of bases not matched to a gene: 7. Filled out from reference TRBV28 and TRBJ2-1, the complete variable domain reads DVKVTQSSRYLVKRTGEKVFLECVQDMDHENMFWYRQDPGLGLRLIYFSYDVKMKEKGDIPEGYSVSREKKERFSLILESASTNQTSMYLCASSLIEGARNEQFFGPGTRLTVL.